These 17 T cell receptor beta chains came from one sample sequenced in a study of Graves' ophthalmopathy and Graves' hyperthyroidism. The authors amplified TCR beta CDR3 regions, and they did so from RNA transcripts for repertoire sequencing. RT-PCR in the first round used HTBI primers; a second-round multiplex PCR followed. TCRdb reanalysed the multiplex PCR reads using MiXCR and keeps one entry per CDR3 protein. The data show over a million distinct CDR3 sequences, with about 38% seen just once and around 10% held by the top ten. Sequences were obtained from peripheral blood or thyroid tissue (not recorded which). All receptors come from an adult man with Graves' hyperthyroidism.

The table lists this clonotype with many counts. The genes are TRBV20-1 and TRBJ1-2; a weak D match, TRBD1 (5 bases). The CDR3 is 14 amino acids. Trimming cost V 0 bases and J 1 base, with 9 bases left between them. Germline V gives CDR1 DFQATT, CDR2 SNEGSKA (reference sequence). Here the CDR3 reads CSARDRDLNYGYTF. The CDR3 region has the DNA TGCAGTGCTAGAGATCGGGACCTTAACTATGGCTACACCTTC.

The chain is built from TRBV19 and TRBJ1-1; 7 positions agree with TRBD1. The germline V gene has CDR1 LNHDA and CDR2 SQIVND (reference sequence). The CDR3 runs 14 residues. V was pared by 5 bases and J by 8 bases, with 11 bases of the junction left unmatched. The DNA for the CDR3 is TGTGCCAGTAGTCATACAGGGGCCCCCTACGAAGCTTTCTTT. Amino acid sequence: CASSHTGAPYEAFF.

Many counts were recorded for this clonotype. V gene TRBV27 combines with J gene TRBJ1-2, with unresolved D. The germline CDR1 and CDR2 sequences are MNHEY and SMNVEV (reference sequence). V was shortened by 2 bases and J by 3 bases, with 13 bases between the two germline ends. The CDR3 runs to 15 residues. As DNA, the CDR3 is TGTGCCAGCAGTTTAAGACCGCACTCGGACTATGGCTACACCTTC. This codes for CASSLRPHSDYGYTF.

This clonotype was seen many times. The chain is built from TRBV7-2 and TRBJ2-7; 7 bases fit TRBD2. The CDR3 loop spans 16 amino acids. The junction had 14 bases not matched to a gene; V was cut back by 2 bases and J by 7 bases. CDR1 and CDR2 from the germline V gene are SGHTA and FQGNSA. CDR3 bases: TGTGCCAGCAGCTTATCCAGTACGGTACCAGCGGGGGAGCAGTACTTC. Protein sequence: CASSLSSTVPAGEQYF.

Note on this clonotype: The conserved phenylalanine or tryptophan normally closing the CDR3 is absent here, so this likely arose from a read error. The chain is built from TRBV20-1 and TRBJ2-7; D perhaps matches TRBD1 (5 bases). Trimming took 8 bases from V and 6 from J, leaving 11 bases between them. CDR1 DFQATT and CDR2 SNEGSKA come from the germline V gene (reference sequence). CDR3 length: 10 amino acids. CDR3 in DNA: TGCAGTATCAGGGTAGGCGAGCAGTACCTC. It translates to CSIRVGEQYL.

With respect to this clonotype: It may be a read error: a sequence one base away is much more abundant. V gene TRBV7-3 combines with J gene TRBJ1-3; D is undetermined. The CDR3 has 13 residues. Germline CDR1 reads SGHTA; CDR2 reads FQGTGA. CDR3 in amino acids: CASCLAGVDTIYF. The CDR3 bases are TGTGCCAGCTGCTTAGCGGGCGTAGACACCATATATTTT.

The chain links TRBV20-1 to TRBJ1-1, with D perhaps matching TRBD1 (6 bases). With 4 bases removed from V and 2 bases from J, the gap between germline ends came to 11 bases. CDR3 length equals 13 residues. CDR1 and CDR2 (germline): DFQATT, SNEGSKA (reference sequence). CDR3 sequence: CSAMPDSNTEAFF. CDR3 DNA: TGCAGTGCTATGCCGGACAGTAACACTGAAGCTTTCTTT.

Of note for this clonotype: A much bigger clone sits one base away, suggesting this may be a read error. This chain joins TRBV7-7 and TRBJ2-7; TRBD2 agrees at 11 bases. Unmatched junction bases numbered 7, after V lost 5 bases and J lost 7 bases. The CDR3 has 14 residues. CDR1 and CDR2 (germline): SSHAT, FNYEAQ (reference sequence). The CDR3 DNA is TGTGCCAGCAGCCATAGCGGGGGGGCGGATGAGCAGTACTTC. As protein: CASSHSGGADEQYF.

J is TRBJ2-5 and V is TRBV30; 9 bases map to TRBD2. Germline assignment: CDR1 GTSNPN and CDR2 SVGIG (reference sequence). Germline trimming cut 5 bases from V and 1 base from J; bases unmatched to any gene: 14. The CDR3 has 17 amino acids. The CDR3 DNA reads TGTGCCTGGGGTACAGGGTCTAGCGGGACCTTCCAAGAGACCCAGTACTTC. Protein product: CAWGTGSSGTFQETQYF.

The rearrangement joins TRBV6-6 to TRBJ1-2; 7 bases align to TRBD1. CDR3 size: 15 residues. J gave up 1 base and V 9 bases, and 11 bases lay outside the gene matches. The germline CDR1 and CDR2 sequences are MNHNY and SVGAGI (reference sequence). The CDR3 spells CASASGTANNYGYTF. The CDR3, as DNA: TGTGCCAGTGCGTCCGGGACAGCGAATAACTATGGCTACACCTTC.

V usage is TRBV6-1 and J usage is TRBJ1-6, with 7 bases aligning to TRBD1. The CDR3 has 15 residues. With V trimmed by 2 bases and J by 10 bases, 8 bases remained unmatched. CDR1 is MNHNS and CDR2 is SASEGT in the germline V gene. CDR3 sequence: CASSEKARGMSPLHF. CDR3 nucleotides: TGTGCCAGCAGTGAAAAGGCCAGGGGGATGTCACCCCTCCACTTT.

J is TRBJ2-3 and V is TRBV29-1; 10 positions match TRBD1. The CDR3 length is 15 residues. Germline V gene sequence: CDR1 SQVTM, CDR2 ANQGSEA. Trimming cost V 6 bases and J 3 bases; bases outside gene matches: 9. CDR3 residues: CSVKTGGVSTDTQYF. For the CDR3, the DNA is TGCAGCGTCAAGACAGGGGGCGTATCGACAGATACGCAGTATTTT.

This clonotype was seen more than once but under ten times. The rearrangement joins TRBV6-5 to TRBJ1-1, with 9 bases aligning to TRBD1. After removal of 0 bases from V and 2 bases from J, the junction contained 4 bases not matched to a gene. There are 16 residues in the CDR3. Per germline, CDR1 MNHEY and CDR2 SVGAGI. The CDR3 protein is CASSYSGQGINTEAFF. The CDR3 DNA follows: TGTGCCAGCAGTTACTCTGGACAGGGGATAAACACTGAAGCTTTCTTT.

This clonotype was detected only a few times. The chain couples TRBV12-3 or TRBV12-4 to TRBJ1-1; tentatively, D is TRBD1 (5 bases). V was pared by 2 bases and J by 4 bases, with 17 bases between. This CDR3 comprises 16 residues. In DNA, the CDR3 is TGTGCCAGCAGTTTAACGTTGAGAGGGGTTGGCACTGAAGCTTTCTTT. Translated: CASSLTLRGVGTEAFF.

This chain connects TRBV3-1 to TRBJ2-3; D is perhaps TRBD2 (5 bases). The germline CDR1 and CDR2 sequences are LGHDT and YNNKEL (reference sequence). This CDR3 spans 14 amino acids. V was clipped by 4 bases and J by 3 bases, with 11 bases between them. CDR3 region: CASSPRRATDTQYF. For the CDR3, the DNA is TGTGCCAGCAGCCCCAGGCGGGCTACAGATACGCAGTATTTT.

The CDR3 DNA follows: TGCGCCAGCAGCCAAGTGGGCCTTATGAACACTGAAGCTTTCTTT. Translation: CASSQVGLMNTEAFF. The chain uses TRBV4-1 and TRBJ1-1; D ambiguous. V lost 1 base and J lost 0, with 9 bases in between. Germline CDR1 MGHRA, CDR2 YSYEKL. CDR3 length: 15 amino acids.

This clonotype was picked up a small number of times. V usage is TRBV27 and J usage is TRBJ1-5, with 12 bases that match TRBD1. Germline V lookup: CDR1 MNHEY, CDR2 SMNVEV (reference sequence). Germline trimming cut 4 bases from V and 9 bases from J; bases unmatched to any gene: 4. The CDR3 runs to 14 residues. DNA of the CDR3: TGTGCCAGCAGTTCCGGGACAGGGGGCTGGCCCCAGCATTTT. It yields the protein CASSSGTGGWPQHF.